This record looks at one T cell receptor beta chain sequence and its context. A read error may explain this, as a much larger clone is one base away. The sample comes from a study of T and B cells in COVID-19 patients. About the research overall: Active-infection patients were older, median roughly 67 years, than recovered patients, median roughly 35 years.

Multiplex PCR with BIOMED2 TRB-A/B primer pools amplified TRB rearrangements. TCRdb fed the multiplex PCR reads into MiXCR, producing one record per CDR3 protein. The sample shows over 7,000 distinct CDR3 sequences, over 25% of them seen only once. From blood, about 240-500 ng of genomic DNA served as TRB template. Germline CDR1 SQVTM, CDR2 ANQGSEA. This CDR3 region has 14 residues. V trimming: 3 bases; J trimming: 7 bases; junction bases outside the gene matches: 9. The sample consisted of blood. This receptor was identified in a human donor who had recovered from COVID-19. The rearrangement joins TRBV29-1 to TRBJ1-2; 9 positions agree with TRBD1. The DNA of the CDR3 is TGCAGCGTTGAGGGGGACAGGGCCCCCTTTGGCTACACCTTC. It codes for CSVEGDRAPFGYTF.